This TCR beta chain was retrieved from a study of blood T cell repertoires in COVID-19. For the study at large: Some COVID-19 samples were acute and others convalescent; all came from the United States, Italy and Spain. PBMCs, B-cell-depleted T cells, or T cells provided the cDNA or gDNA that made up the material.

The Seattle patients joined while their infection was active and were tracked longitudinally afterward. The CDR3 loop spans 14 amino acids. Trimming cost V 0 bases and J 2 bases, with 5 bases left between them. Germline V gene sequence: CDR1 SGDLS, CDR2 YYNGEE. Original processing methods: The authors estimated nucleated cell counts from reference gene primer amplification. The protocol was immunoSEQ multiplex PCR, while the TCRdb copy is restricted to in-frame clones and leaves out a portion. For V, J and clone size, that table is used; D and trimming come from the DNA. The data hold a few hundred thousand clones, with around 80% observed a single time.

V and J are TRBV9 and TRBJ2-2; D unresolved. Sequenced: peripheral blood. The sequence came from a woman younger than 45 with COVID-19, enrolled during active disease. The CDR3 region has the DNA TGTGCCAGCAGCGTAGCCCCAAACACCGGGGAGCTGTTTTTT. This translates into CASSVAPNTGELFF.